The rows below give T cell receptor beta chains drawn from one sample of a study of technical replicates of blood from four donors. Only in-frame clones appear in the TCRdb table, and some are missing; sequencing was by immunoSEQ multiplex PCR. The sample contains 60,000 to 85,000 clones, around 94% of which appear only once. Sequencing input: T cells isolated from PBMCs. The receptors derive from a human donor in good health. CDR3s include the opening cysteine and the closing phenylalanine or tryptophan. The D gene is left open where the match is weak. Only some rows state a clone size, as once, few, many or a class for expanded clones.

J gene	V gene	clone size	D gene	CDR3 protein	CDR3 DNA
TRBJ2-4	TRBV15	.	.	CATSRGGGWALAKNIQYF	TGTGCCACCAGCAGAGGAGGAGGGTGGGCACTAGCCAAAAACATTCAGTACTTC
TRBJ1-1	TRBV29-1	few	.	CSALTQGNTEAFF	TGCAGCGCCTTAACACAGGGTAACACTGAAGCTTTCTTT
TRBJ1-5	TRBV5-1	.	TRBD1	CASSLPTGVNQPQHF	TGCGCCAGCAGCTTGCCGACAGGGGTCAATCAGCCCCAGCATTTT
TRBJ2-1	TRBV5-6	.	TRBD2	CASSLGGVLAGGPNEQFF	TGTGCCAGCAGCTTGGGGGGGGTACTAGCGGGAGGGCCAAATGAGCAGTTCTTC
TRBJ1-1	TRBV27	.	.	CASSWARQNTEAFF	TGTGCCAGCAGTTGGGCCCGACAGAACACTGAAGCTTTCTTT
TRBJ1-1	TRBV18	.	TRBD1	CASSLTGQAETEAFF	TGTGCCAGCTCACTTACTGGACAGGCGGAGACTGAAGCTTTCTTT
TRBJ2-7	TRBV7-9	.	TRBD2	CASSSPGLIYEQYF	TGTGCCAGCAGCTCTCCGGGACTAATATACGAGCAGTACTTC
TRBJ2-2	TRBV27	.	.	CASSPNPTAVELFF	TGTGCCAGCAGTCCCAACCCGACGGCGGTGGAGCTGTTTTTT
TRBJ1-1	TRBV11-2	.	.	CASSLRGMNTEAFF	TGTGCCAGCAGCCTCCGGGGGATGAACACTGAAGCTTTCTTT
TRBJ2-5	TRBV2	.	.	CASSEALRLEETQYF	TGTGCCAGCAGTGAAGCGCTTCGACTAGAAGAGACCCAGTACTTC
TRBJ1-1	TRBV28	.	.	CASSFYTEAFF	TGTGCCAGCAGTTTCTACACTGAAGCTTTCTTT
TRBJ2-5	TRBV10-3	.	TRBD2	CAISPAGGSETQYF	TGTGCCATCAGTCCTGCGGGAGGGTCAGAGACCCAGTACTTC
TRBJ2-1	TRBV4-1	.	TRBD2	CASSQDGTSPSYNEQFF	TGCGCCAGCAGCCAAGATGGGACTAGTCCTTCCTACAATGAGCAGTTCTTC
TRBJ2-7	TRBV7-2	.	.	CASSATGTTYEQYF	TGTGCCAGCAGCGCGACAGGTACCACGTACGAGCAGTACTTC
TRBJ2-7	TRBV5-8	.	TRBD2	CASSPGLAVNEQYF	TGTGCCAGCAGCCCGGGACTAGCCGTCAACGAGCAGTACTTC
TRBJ2-7	TRBV5-5	.	TRBD1	CASNHPGQFFNYEQYF	TGTGCCAGCAACCACCCGGGACAGTTCTTTAACTACGAGCAGTACTTC
TRBJ2-1	TRBV9	.	TRBD2	CASSVRGSMDEQFF	TGTGCCAGCAGCGTTCGCGGGAGTATGGATGAGCAGTTCTTC
TRBJ2-1	TRBV6-1	once	.	CASSENKYNEQFF	TGTGCCAGCAGTGAAAACAAGTACAATGAGCAGTTCTTC
TRBJ1-1	TRBV18	.	.	CASSPLFGGEMGTEAFF	TGTGCCAGCTCACCACTTTTCGGGGGGGAAATGGGCACTGAAGCTTTCTTT
TRBJ2-7	TRBV6-1	.	TRBD2	CATREGRYEQYF	TGTGCCACCAGGGAGGGTCGTTACGAGCAGTACTTC
TRBJ1-5	TRBV2	once	.	CATTGFGNQPQHF	TGTGCCACCACAGGGTTTGGCAATCAGCCCCAGCATTTT
TRBJ2-7	TRBV9	.	.	CASSVEQFSSYEQYF	TGTGCCAGCAGCGTTGAACAGTTCAGCTCCTACGAGCAGTACTTC